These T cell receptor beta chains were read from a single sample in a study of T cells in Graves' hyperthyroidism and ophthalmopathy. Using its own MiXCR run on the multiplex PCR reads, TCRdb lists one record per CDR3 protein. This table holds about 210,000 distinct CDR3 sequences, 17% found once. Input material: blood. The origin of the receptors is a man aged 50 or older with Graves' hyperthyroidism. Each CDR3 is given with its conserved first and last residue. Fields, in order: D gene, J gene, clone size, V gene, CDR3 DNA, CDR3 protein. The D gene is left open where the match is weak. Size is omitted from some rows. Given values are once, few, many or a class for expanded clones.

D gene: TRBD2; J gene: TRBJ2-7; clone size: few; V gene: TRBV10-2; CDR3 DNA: TGCGCCAGCAGTGAGTCGACGACTAGCGGGTCCTACGAGCAGTACTTC; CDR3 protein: CASSESTTSGSYEQYF
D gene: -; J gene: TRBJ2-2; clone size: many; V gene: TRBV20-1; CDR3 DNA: TGCAGTGCTCTCCAACCCGGAGCAAGGGCGGGGGAGCTGTTTTTT; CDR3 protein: CSALQPGARAGELFF
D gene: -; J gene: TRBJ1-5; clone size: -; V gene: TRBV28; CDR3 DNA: TGTGCCAGCAGCCCCGCCCCCCTGGGTAACAATCAGCCCCAGCATTTT; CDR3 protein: CASSPAPLGNNQPQHF
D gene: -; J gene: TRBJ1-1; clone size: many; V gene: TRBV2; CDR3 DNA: TGTGCCAGCACCAAGGGTCGGGGGCGAAGGACTGAAGCTTTCTTT; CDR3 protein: CASTKGRGRRTEAFF
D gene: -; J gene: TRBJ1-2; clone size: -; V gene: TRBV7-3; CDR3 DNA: TGTGCCAGCAGCTTGGTGGGGGGCTCCGCCCGTCATGGCTACACCTTC; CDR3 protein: CASSLVGGSARHGYTF
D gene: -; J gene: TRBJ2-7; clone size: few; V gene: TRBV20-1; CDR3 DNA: TGCAGTGCTAGTAAAGCTGGCGAGCAGTACTTC; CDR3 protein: CSASKAGEQYF
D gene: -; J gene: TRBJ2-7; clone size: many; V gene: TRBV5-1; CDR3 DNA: TGCGCCAGCAGCGATACAGGGTCATCCCCCTACGAGCAGTACTTC; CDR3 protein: CASSDTGSSPYEQYF
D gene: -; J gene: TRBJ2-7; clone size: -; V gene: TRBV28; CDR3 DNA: TGTGCCACCTACCAGGGCTACGAGCAGTACTTC; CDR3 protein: CATYQGYEQYF
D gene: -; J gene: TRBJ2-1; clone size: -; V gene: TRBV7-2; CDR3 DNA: TGTGCCAGCAGCTCGGACACCCTCTCCTACAATGAGCAGTTCTTC; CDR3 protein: CASSSDTLSYNEQFF
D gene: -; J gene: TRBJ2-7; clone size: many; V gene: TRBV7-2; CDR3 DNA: TGTGCCAGCAGCTTAGGGGTAAGGAGCTACGAGCAGTACTTC; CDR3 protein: CASSLGVRSYEQYF
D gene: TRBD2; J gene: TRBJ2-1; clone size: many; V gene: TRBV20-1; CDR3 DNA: TGCAGTGCTAGAGCAGCGGGGTGGGCGGGCAATGAGCAGTTCTTC; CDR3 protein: CSARAAGWAGNEQFF
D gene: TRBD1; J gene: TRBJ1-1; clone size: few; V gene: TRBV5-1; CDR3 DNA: TGCGCCAGCAGCCCCGGCCCAGGGGGAGGGAACACTGAAGCTTTCTTT; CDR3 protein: CASSPGPGGGNTEAFF
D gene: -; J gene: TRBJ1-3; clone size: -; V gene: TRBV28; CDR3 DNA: TGTGCCAGCACCCCGGACGGCCATGGAAACACCATATATTTT; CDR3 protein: CASTPDGHGNTIYF
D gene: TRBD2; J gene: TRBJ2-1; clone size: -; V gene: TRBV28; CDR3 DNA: TGTGCCAGCAGTCTAGCGGTTAATGAGCAGTTCTTC; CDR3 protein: CASSLAVNEQFF
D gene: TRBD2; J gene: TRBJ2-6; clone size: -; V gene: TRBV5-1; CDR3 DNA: TGTGCCAGCAGCCCCAGGGCGAGCGGGAGCCGCTCTGGGGCCAACGTCCTGACTTTC; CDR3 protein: CASSPRASGSRSGANVLTF
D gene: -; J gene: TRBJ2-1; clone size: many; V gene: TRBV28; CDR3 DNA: TGTGCCAGCAGTCCTTCTGACAGACCTGAGCAGTTCTTC; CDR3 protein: CASSPSDRPEQFF
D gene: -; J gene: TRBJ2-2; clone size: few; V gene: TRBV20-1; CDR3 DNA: TGCAGTGCTAGACCGCAGGGAGGCGGGGAGCTGTTTTTT; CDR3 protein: CSARPQGGGELFF
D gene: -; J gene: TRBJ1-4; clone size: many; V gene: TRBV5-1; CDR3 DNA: TGCGCCAGCAGCCCCCAACGAGGGCAGGGAACTAATGAAAAACTGTTTTTT; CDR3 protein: CASSPQRGQGTNEKLFF
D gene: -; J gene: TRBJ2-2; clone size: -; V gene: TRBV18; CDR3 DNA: TGTGCCAGCTCGCGGGGCCCCGGGGAGCTGTTTTTT; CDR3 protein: CASSRGPGELFF
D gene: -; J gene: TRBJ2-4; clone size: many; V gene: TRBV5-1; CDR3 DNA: TGCGCCAGCAGCTTGGCCACGGAGTACATTCAGTACTTC; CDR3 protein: CASSLATEYIQYF
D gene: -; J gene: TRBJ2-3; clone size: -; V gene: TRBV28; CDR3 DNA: TGTGCCAGCAGAAGCCATCCAGATACGCAGTATTTT; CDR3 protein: CASRSHPDTQYF
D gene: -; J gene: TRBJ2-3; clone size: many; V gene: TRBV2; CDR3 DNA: TGTGCCAGCAGCCGTTCAGATACGCAGTATTTT; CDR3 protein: CASSRSDTQYF
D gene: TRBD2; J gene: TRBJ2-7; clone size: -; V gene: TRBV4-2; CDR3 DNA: TGTGCCAGCAGCCAAGATATCCCGACTAGCGGAGCCTACGAGCAGTACTTC; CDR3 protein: CASSQDIPTSGAYEQYF
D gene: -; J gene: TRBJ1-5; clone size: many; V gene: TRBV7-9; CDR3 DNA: TGTGCCAGCAGCTTAGCAGGGGGCAATCAGCCCCAGCATTTT; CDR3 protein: CASSLAGGNQPQHF
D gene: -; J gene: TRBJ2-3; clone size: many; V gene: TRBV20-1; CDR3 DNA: TGCAGTGCAAAACTAGATGAGTCTGGGGGTACGCAGTATTTT; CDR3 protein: CSAKLDESGGTQYF
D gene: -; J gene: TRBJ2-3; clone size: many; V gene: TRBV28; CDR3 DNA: TGTGCCAGCAGGGAACTAGCCCCCACAGATACGCAGTATTTT; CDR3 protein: CASRELAPTDTQYF
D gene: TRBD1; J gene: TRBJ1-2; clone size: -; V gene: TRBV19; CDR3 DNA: TGTGCCAGTAGTATGGGACAGCGTAACTATGGCTACACCTTC; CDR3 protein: CASSMGQRNYGYTF
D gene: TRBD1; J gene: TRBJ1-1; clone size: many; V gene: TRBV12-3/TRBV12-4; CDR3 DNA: TGTGCCAGCAGCGCCGGGACAGGAGGAACTGAAGCTTTCTTT; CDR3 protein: CASSAGTGGTEAFF